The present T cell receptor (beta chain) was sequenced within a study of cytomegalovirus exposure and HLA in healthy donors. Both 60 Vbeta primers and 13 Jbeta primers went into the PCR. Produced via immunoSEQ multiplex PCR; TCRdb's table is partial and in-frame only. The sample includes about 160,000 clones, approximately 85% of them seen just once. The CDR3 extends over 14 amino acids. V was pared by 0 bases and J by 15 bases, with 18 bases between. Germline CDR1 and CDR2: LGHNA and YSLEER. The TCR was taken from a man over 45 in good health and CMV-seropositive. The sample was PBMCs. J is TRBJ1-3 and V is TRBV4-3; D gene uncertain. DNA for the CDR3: TGCGCCAGCAGCCAAGAAAGGTTTAGGAGAACGGGATATTTT. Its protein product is CASSQERFRRTGYF.